This passage covers 32 T cell receptor beta chains from one sample sequenced in a study of cytomegalovirus exposure and HLA in healthy donors. The assay was immunoSEQ multiplex PCR, and TCRdb's table has in-frame clones only and misses some. The data show under 200,000 clones, with around 92% seen just once and 4.2% held by the top ten. The sample consisted of PBMCs. The receptors here all came from a man younger than 30 in good health and CMV-seropositive.

The chain employs TRBV6-4 and TRBJ2-3, with 7 bases aligning to TRBD2. V shed 2 bases and J 4 bases; nucleotides not matched to a gene: 6. Germline V CDR1 and CDR2: MRHNA, SNTAGT. This CDR3 is built from 15 residues. The CDR3 coding sequence is TGTGCCAGCAGTGACGGTGGGAGGGCCTCAGATACGCAGTATTTT. Translating gives CASSDGGRASDTQYF.

This rearrangement joins TRBV6-4 to TRBJ1-2; 12 bases map to TRBD1. V lost 0 bases to trimming and J lost 6 bases; unmatched junction nucleotides: 5. Germline values: CDR1 MRHNA, CDR2 SNTAGT. This CDR3 region has 16 residues. The CDR3 DNA follows: TGTGCCAGCAGTGACTCGGGACAGGGGGCATTTAATGGCTACACCTTC. Translated: CASSDSGQGAFNGYTF.

The chain uses TRBV28 and TRBJ1-5; the match to TRBD1 covers 9 bases. CDR3 length: 16 amino acids. The ends lost 1 base at V and 2 bases at J; junction bases unmatched: 3. Germline assignment: CDR1 MDHEN and CDR2 SYDVKM. The CDR3 DNA follows: TGTGCCAGCAGTTTATCGGGACAGGGAGGCAATCAGCCCCAGCATTTT. Its protein product is CASSLSGQGGNQPQHF. Complete variable domain (other parts from reference TRBV28 and TRBJ1-5): DVKVTQSSRYLVKRTGEKVFLECVQDMDHENMFWYRQDPGLGLRLIYFSYDVKMKEKGDIPEGYSVSREKKERFSLILESASTNQTSMYLCASSLSGQGGNQPQHFGDGTRLSIL.

The chain combines TRBV2 with TRBJ1-5, with D possibly being TRBD1 (6 bases). V lost 1 base, J lost 3 bases, and 10 bases lay in between. CDR1 and CDR2 from the germline V gene are SNHLY and FYNNEI. The CDR3 is 15 residues long. The CDR3 sequence: CASSEEQGSNQPQHF. For the CDR3, the DNA is TGTGCCAGCAGTGAAGAACAGGGATCCAATCAGCCCCAGCATTTT.

The gene calls are TRBV5-1 and TRBJ2-7; D not resolved. Germline CDR1 and CDR2: SGHRS and YFSETQ. With 3 bases removed from V and 2 bases from J, the gap between germline ends came to 6 bases. The length of the CDR3 is 12 residues. The CDR3 DNA follows: TGCGCCAGCAGCTCAACTACCTACGAGCAGTACTTC. This gives the protein CASSSTTYEQYF. The full variable domain, in which reference TRBV5-1 and TRBJ2-7 provide the parts outside the CDR3, is KAGVTQTPRYLIKTRGQQVTLSCSPISGHRSVSWYQQTPGQGLQFLFEYFSETQRNKGNFPGRFSGRQFSNSRSEMNVSTLELGDSALYLCASSSTTYEQYFGPGTRLTVT.

The genes are TRBV5-1 and TRBJ2-3; 10 bases are a match to TRBD1. Looked up from germline, CDR1 is SGHRS and CDR2 is YFSETQ. The length of the CDR3 is 17 residues. V was pared by 4 bases and J by 2 bases, with 10 bases of the junction left unmatched. For the CDR3, the DNA is TGCGCCAGCAGCCGTCAAGCCGGGACAGGGGTCACAGATACGCAGTATTTT. It encodes CASSRQAGTGVTDTQYF. Combining the CDR3 with reference TRBV5-1 and TRBJ2-3 gives the whole variable domain KAGVTQTPRYLIKTRGQQVTLSCSPISGHRSVSWYQQTPGQGLQFLFEYFSETQRNKGNFPGRFSGRQFSNSRSEMNVSTLELGDSALYLCASSRQAGTGVTDTQYFGPGTRLTVL.

In this sample, this clone turned up once. This sequence joins TRBV6-4 and TRBJ2-1; 8 positions match TRBD2. Unmatched junction bases numbered 8, after V lost 0 bases and J lost 7 bases. The germline V gene encodes CDR1 MRHNA and CDR2 SNTAGT. This CDR3 contains 16 residues. The CDR3 sequence: CASSDSGGLAGNEQFF. As DNA, the CDR3 is TGTGCCAGCAGTGACTCGGGCGGACTAGCAGGAAATGAGCAGTTCTTC.

This chain uses TRBV18 with TRBJ2-3; 9 bases match TRBD1. Per the germline V gene, CDR1 is KGHSH and CDR2 is LQKENI. This CDR3 is 15 amino acids long. J gave up 3 bases and V 3 bases, and 4 bases lay outside the gene matches. CDR3 sequence (DNA): TGTGCCAGCTCACCTGGGACAGGGTCGACAGATACGCAGTATTTT. It yields the protein CASSPGTGSTDTQYF. Based on the CDR3 plus reference TRBV18 and TRBJ2-3, the full variable domain is NAGVMQNPRHLVRRRGQEARLRCSPMKGHSHVYWYRQLPEEGLKFMVYLQKENIIDESGMPKERFSAEFPKEGPSILRIQQVVRGDSAAYFCASSPGTGSTDTQYFGPGTRLTVL.

The chain uses TRBV19 and TRBJ1-5, with 9 bases matching TRBD1. Germline CDR1 reads LNHDA; CDR2 reads SQIVND (reference sequence). CDR3 length: 17 amino acids. V dropped 5 bases and J dropped 2; count of bases not matched to a gene: 10. The CDR3 DNA reads as TGTGCCAGTAGTTCAAGGACAGGGGTCTTGCGCAATCAGCCCCAGCATTTT. Translating gives CASSSRTGVLRNQPQHF.

V is TRBV27 and J is TRBJ2-5; TRBD1 matches at 7 bases. This CDR3 comprises 12 residues. CDR1 and CDR2 (germline): MNHEY, SMNVEV (reference sequence). The trim removed 5 bases at V and 4 bases at J, leaving 1 base unmatched. CDR3 amino acids: CASSPGGETQYF. The CDR3 DNA is TGTGCCAGCAGTCCAGGGGGAGAGACCCAGTACTTC.

The chain is built from TRBV30 and TRBJ1-2; D is unresolved. The V gene lost 3 bases and the J gene lost 2 bases, with 7 bases spanning the gap. The CDR3 loop spans 12 amino acids. Germline V gene data show CDR1 as GTSNPN and CDR2 as SVGIG (reference sequence). The CDR3 DNA is TGTGCCTGGAGGGGAGCGAACTATGGCTACACCTTC. It codes for CAWRGANYGYTF.

The chain links TRBV2 to TRBJ2-7; D gene uncertain. V gave up 2 bases and J gave up 2 bases, with 10 bases separating them. The CDR3 spans 14 residues. Germline CDR1 and CDR2: SNHLY and FYNNEI. This CDR3 is CASSEQAITYEQYF. CDR3 coding DNA: TGTGCCAGCAGTGAACAGGCGATAACCTACGAGCAGTACTTC.

The CDR3 DNA follows: TGTGCCACCGCCAGGGGAGCGGCAAATGAGCAGTTCTTC. Translation: CATARGAANEQFF. This sequence joins TRBV6-4 and TRBJ2-1; D is possibly TRBD1 (6 bases). Trimming pared 10 bases from V and 7 bases from J, leaving 17 bases between. CDR1 MRHNA and CDR2 SNTAGT come from the germline V gene. CDR3 size: 13 residues.

This clone has a handful of counts. The chain employs TRBV5-4 and TRBJ1-5; possibly TRBD1 for D (5 bases). Trimming took off 4 bases at V and 3 bases at J, with 8 bases between the two ends. CDR1 and CDR2 from the germline V gene are SGHNT and YYREEE (reference sequence). This CDR3 has 13 residues. The CDR3 nucleotides read TGTGCCAGCAGCCCGGGGGTCAATCAGCCCCAGCATTTT. Amino acid sequence: CASSPGVNQPQHF. The full variable domain, rest sourced from reference TRBV5-4 and TRBJ1-5, is ETGVTQSPTHLIKTRGQQVTLRCSSQSGHNTVSWYQQALGQGPQFIFQYYREEENGRGNFPPRFSGLQFPNYSSELNVNALELDDSALYLCASSPGVNQPQHFGDGTRLSIL.

CDR3 sequence (DNA): TGTGCCAGCAGCTTGGTAGGACTAGTGATGGATGAGCAGTTCTTC. It encodes CASSLVGLVMDEQFF. V and J are TRBV5-4 and TRBJ2-1; 7 bases agree with TRBD2. The CDR3 sequence is 15 residues long. Germline assignment: CDR1 SGHNT and CDR2 YYREEE (reference sequence). Trimming cost V 0 bases and J 8 bases; bases outside gene matches: 8. Full variable domain (remainder filled in from reference TRBV5-4 and TRBJ2-1): ETGVTQSPTHLIKTRGQQVTLRCSSQSGHNTVSWYQQALGQGPQFIFQYYREEENGRGNFPPRFSGLQFPNYSSELNVNALELDDSALYLCASSLVGLVMDEQFFGPGTRLTVL.

This chain links TRBV10-3 with TRBJ2-1; 13 bases align to TRBD2. Per germline, CDR1 ENHRY and CDR2 SYGVKD. This CDR3 has 16 residues. With V trimmed by 0 bases and J by 7 bases, 3 bases remained unmatched. CDR3 loop: CAISESGTSGMNEQFF. The CDR3 DNA sequence: TGTGCCATCAGTGAGTCCGGGACTAGCGGGATGAATGAGCAGTTCTTC.

The genes are TRBV6-9 and TRBJ2-7; D uncertain. The CDR3 extends over 14 amino acids. Germline V gives CDR1 MNHGY, CDR2 SVAAGI. Trimming removed 1 base from V and 0 bases from J, with 7 bases in between. CDR3 nucleotide sequence: TGTGCCAGCAGTTATTGCTGGAGCTCCTACGAGCAGTACTTC. This codes for CASSYCWSSYEQYF.

This chain connects TRBV7-9 to TRBJ2-7; no clear D gene. V lost 5 bases and J 1 base, leaving 9 bases between the germline ends. Germline V gene sequence: CDR1 SEHNR, CDR2 FQNEAQ (reference sequence). The CDR3 extends over 13 amino acids. This CDR3 reads CASSPSDSYEQYF. The CDR3, as DNA: TGTGCCAGCAGCCCTTCAGATTCCTACGAGCAGTACTTC. The complete variable domain, with remaining parts taken from reference TRBV7-9 and TRBJ2-7, reads DTGVSQNPRHKITKRGQNVTFRCDPISEHNRLYWYRQTLGQGPEFLTYFQNEAQLEKSRLLSDRFSAERPKGSFSTLEIQRTEQGDSAMYLCASSPSDSYEQYFGPGTRLTVT.

This chain joins TRBV29-1 and TRBJ2-1; TRBD1 matches at 10 bases. The CDR3 totals 14 residues. With 4 bases clipped from V and 7 bases from J, the junction kept 7 bases outside the gene matches. CDR1 is SQVTM, CDR2 ANQGSEA, per germline. CDR3 nucleotide sequence: TGCAGCGTTGGGGCTAGGGACAGGGGAAATGAGCAGTTCTTC. This sequence encodes CSVGARDRGNEQFF.

The genes are TRBV11-3 and TRBJ2-5; D is perhaps TRBD2 (5 bases). Germline loops: CDR1 SGHNT, CDR2 YENEEA. The CDR3 totals 15 residues. V was clipped by 3 bases and J by 2 bases, with 13 bases between them. The CDR3 DNA sequence: TGTGCCAGCAGCTTCTACATCACGGGGCAAGAGACCCAGTACTTC. It encodes CASSFYITGQETQYF.

The CDR3 DNA sequence: TGCGCCAGACTAGCGGGCAAGTCTAGGGCCAAAAACATTCAGTACTTC. Its translation is CARLAGKSRAKNIQYF. The gene calls are TRBV5-1 and TRBJ2-4; 9 nucleotides agree with TRBD2. The germline V gene encodes CDR1 SGHRS and CDR2 YFSETQ. This CDR3 has 16 residues. V was clipped by 8 bases and J by 1 base; unmatched bases: 10. Based on the CDR3 plus reference TRBV5-1 and TRBJ2-4, the full variable domain is KAGVTQTPRYLIKTRGQQVTLSCSPISGHRSVSWYQQTPGQGLQFLFEYFSETQRNKGNFPGRFSGRQFSNSRSEMNVSTLELGDSALYLCARLAGKSRAKNIQYFGAGTRLSVL.

The chain carries TRBV6-5 and TRBJ1-1; 7 bases fit TRBD1. V lost 2 bases and J lost 4; bases outside the gene matches: 4. CDR1 MNHEY and CDR2 SVGAGI come from the germline V gene. This CDR3 region has 14 residues. The CDR3 DNA reads as TGTGCCAGCAGTTACATGGCAGGGGGCACTGAAGCTTTCTTT. This codes for CASSYMAGGTEAFF.

This sequence joins TRBV28 and TRBJ1-4, with 8 bases lining up with TRBD1. The CDR3 runs to 18 residues. Trimming took 4 bases from V and 4 from J; bases not matched to a gene: 14. The germline V gene has CDR1 MDHEN and CDR2 SYDVKM. CDR3 nucleotide sequence: TGTGCCAGCAGTTATTGGCGGGCAGGGGGCGACTATAATGAAAAACTGTTTTTT. Translated, it gives CASSYWRAGGDYNEKLFF.

This clone came up once. This chain's CDR3 is CASSLERAGVGANVLTF. CDR3 coding DNA: TGCGCCAGCAGCTTGGAGCGAGCGGGAGTGGGGGCCAACGTCCTGACTTTC. This chain uses TRBV5-1 with TRBJ2-6, with 8 bases matching TRBD2. Trimming took 0 bases from V and 4 from J; bases not matched to a gene: 6. The CDR3 is 17 amino acids. Germline CDR1 is SGHRS and CDR2 is YFSETQ.

The CDR3: CASSQNGGSGSLYNEQFF. In nucleotides, the CDR3 is TGTGCCAGCTCTCAAAACGGGGGCAGCGGGAGTCTCTACAATGAGCAGTTCTTC. The chain combines TRBV18 with TRBJ2-1; 8 nucleotides agree with TRBD2. The CDR3 runs to 18 residues. Germline CDR1 and CDR2: KGHSH and LQKENI. V lost 6 bases and J lost 3; bases outside the gene matches: 16.

The chain uses TRBV4-2 and TRBJ1-2; possibly TRBD1 for D (5 bases). The CDR3 covers 14 residues. Germline V gives CDR1 LGHNA, CDR2 YNFKEQ. V was clipped by 1 base and J by 4 bases, with 10 bases between them. The CDR3 DNA reads TGTGCCAGCAGCCAAGGTCAGGGCGGCTATGGCTACACCTTC. Its translation is CASSQGQGGYGYTF.

J is TRBJ2-7 and V is TRBV5-1, with D possibly being TRBD1 (6 bases). From germline, CDR1 is SGHRS and CDR2 YFSETQ. V was pared by 5 bases and J by 7 bases, with 13 bases between. CDR3 length equals 12 residues. The chain's CDR3 is CASRNRADEQYF. As DNA, the CDR3 is TGCGCCAGCAGGAACAGGGCTGATGAGCAGTACTTC.

The J gene is TRBJ2-3, the V gene TRBV5-1, with 9 bases aligning to TRBD2. This CDR3 contains 17 residues. V lost 0 bases, J lost 6 bases, and 11 bases stayed unmatched. Germline V gene sequence: CDR1 SGHRS, CDR2 YFSETQ. The CDR3 spells CASSLARRDAGGDTQYF. CDR3 DNA: TGCGCCAGCAGCTTGGCCCGGCGGGACGCGGGGGGGGATACGCAGTATTTT.

The chain combines TRBV10-1 with TRBJ2-7, with D possibly being TRBD1 (7 bases). The germline gives CDR1 WNHNN, CDR2 SYGVQD (reference sequence). This CDR3 has 14 residues. Trimming took off 3 bases at V and 6 bases at J, with 15 bases between the two ends. The CDR3 DNA sequence: TGCGCCAGCAGTGAATCCAGGGGGGTACGCGAGCAGTACTTC. Residues: CASSESRGVREQYF.

The chain joins TRBV21-1 to TRBJ2-7; whether TRBD1, the table's D call, matches the DNA was not checked. TRBV21-1 counts as a pseudogene. The CDR3 is 12 amino acids. CDR3 residues: CASSKGSGEQYF. In DNA form, the CDR3 reads TGTGCCAGCAGCAAGGGCAGTGGCGAGCAGTACTTC.

The rearrangement uses TRBV29-1 and TRBJ2-7; 10 bases line up with TRBD1. This CDR3 has 13 residues. CDR1 and CDR2 from the germline V gene are SQVTM and ANQGSEA. V shed 7 bases and J 2 bases; nucleotides not matched to a gene: 5. CDR3 sequence (DNA): TGCAGCGCTCGGACAGGGGGACCCTACGAGCAGTACTTC. Its translation: CSARTGGPYEQYF.

The chain carries TRBV6-1 and TRBJ2-1; 7 bases map to TRBD2. The CDR3 is made up of 15 amino acids. The germline CDR1 and CDR2 sequences are MNHNS and SASEGT. J gave up 7 bases and V 6 bases, and 12 bases lay outside the gene matches. The CDR3 sequence is CASRLVAGVANEQFF. DNA for the CDR3: TGTGCCAGCAGACTTGTGGCGGGAGTCGCTAATGAGCAGTTCTTC.